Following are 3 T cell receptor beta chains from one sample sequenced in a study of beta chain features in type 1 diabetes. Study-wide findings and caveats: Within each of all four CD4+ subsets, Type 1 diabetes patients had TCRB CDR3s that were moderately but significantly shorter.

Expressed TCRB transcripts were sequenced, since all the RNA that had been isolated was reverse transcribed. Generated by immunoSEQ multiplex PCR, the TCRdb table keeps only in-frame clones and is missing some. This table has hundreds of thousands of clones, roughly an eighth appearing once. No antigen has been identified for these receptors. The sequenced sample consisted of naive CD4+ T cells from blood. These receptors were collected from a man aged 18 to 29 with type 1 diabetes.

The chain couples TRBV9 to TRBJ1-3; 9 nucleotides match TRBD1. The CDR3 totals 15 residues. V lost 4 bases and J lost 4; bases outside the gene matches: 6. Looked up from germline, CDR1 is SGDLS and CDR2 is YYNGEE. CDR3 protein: CASSTRQGVGNTIYF. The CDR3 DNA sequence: TGTGCCAGCAGCACCCGACAGGGGGTGGGAAACACCATATATTTT.

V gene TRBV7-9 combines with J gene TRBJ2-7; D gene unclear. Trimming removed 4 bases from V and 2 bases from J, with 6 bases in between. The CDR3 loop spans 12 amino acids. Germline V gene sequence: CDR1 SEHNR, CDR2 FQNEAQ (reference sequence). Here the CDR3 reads CASSWGTYEQYF. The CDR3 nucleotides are TGTGCCAGCAGCTGGGGAACCTACGAGCAGTACTTC.

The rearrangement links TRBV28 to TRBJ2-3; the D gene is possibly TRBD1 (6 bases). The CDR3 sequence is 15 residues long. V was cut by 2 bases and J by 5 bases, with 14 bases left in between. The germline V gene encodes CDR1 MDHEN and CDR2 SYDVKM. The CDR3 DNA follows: TGTGCCAGCAGTTTAGAGGGGGTAAGGAGAGATACGCAGTATTTT. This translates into CASSLEGVRRDTQYF.